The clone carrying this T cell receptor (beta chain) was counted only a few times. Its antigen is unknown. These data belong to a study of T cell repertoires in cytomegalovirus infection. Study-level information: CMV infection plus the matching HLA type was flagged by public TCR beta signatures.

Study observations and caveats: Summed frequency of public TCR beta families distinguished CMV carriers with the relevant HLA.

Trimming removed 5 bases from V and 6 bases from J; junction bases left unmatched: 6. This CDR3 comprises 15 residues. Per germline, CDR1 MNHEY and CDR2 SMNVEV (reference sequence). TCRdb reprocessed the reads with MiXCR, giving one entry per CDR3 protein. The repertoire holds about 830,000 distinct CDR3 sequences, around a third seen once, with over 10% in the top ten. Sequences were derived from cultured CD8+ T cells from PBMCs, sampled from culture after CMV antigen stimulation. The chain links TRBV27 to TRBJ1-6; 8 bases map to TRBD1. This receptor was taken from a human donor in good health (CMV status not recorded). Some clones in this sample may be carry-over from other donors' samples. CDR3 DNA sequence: TGTGCCAGCAGTGCGCCGGGACAGGTTAATTCACCCCTCCACTTT. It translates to CASSAPGQVNSPLHF.